The T cell receptor (beta chain) under discussion was sequenced for a study of CD8+ T cells in alopecia areata. The study's findings and limits: Lesional scalp, notably in alopecia totalis/universalis, had clonality above that of normal scalp.

Notes on this clone: The antigen is unknown.

Once RNA had been extracted, it was reverse transcribed into cDNA to act as the sequencing template. Measured with immunoSEQ multiplex PCR; TCRdb has only the in-frame clones, and not every one. The table lists about 160,000 clones, more than 75% of them singletons. V lost 8 bases and J 1 base, leaving 9 bases between the germline ends. Germline V lookup: CDR1 MDHEN, CDR2 SYDVKM. The CDR3 has 12 amino acids. Those with alopecia areata gave lesional scalp punch biopsies and peripheral blood. The chain is built from TRBV28 and TRBJ2-7, with unresolved D. The sample here was CD8+ T cells sorted from blood, taken at week 0. This receptor was identified in a human donor with alopecia areata. The CDR3 DNA is TGTGCCAGCGCTACAGCTTCCTACGAGCAGTACTTC. As protein: CASATASYEQYF.